A selection of T cell receptor beta chains follows, all from one sample in a study of metastatic and nonmetastatic thyroid tumors. TCRdb used MiXCR to call clones anew from the PCR reads. The data show under 45,000 clones, 35% seen once. Sequencing was done on a sample of tumor tissue. The receptors here all came from a female donor with papillary thyroid cancer or a benign thyroid nodule (not recorded which). Some clones in this sample may be carry-over from other donors' samples. Both conserved end residues are part of each CDR3. A D gene is named only where the DNA matches it firmly. Clone size is stated in some rows and not others, as once, few, many or a class when expanded.

abundance,v_gene,j_gene,d_gene,CDR3nt,CDR3aa
NA,TRBV7-9,TRBJ1-2,TRBD1,TGTGCCAGCAGCCGGGACAGGGGCGGCTACACCTTC,CASSRDRGGYTF
NA,TRBV5-1,TRBJ2-2,NA,TGCGCCAGCAGCTCGTCGGTGAGCACCGGGGAGCTGTTTTTT,CASSSSVSTGELFF
few,TRBV6-1,TRBJ2-7,NA,TGTGCCAGCAGTGGAACCAGGGGTCGGGGCGAGCAGTACTTC,CASSGTRGRGEQYF
NA,TRBV4-1,TRBJ1-2,NA,TGCGCCAGCAGCCAAGGAGGGGACGAGAATGGCTACACCTTC,CASSQGGDENGYTF
NA,TRBV20-1,TRBJ1-6,NA,TGCAGTGCTAAGAGCTCCTATAATTCACCCCTCCACTTT,CSAKSSYNSPLHF
NA,TRBV30,TRBJ2-7,NA,TGTGCCCTAAGTTGGGACATTCGCTCCTACGAGCAGTACTTC,CALSWDIRSYEQYF
NA,TRBV27,TRBJ2-7,TRBD1,TGTGCCAGCAGTTTACCCTATACGGGACAGGTCTACGAGCAGTACTTC,CASSLPYTGQVYEQYF
NA,TRBV9,TRBJ2-3,TRBD2,TGTGCCAGCAGCCCGACTAGCGGGTTCACAGATACGCAGTATTTT,CASSPTSGFTDTQYF
NA,TRBV9,TRBJ2-7,NA,TGTGCCAGCAGCCCCCGCGGGCTCCCATCCTACGAGCAGTACTTC,CASSPRGLPSYEQYF
NA,TRBV20-1,TRBJ2-7,NA,TGCAGTGCTAGAGAATGCGCTGGGAGGTTCTCCGAGCAGTACTTC,CSARECAGRFSEQYF
NA,TRBV20-1,TRBJ2-7,NA,TGCAGTGCTCCTAAGGGTGCAGACCTTACCTACGAGCAGTACTTC,CSAPKGADLTYEQYF
NA,TRBV20-1,TRBJ1-1,TRBD1,TGCAGTGCTAGAGATATGAGGGGGCCTTTGAACACTGAAGCTTTCTTT,CSARDMRGPLNTEAFF
NA,TRBV9,TRBJ2-2,NA,TGTGCCAGCAGCGGGAGAACAGGGGGGGACACCGGGGAGCTGTTTTTT,CASSGRTGGDTGELFF
many,TRBV20-1,TRBJ2-7,NA,TGCAGTGCTAGCCCAGCCTCCTACGAGCAGTACTTC,CSASPASYEQYF
NA,TRBV6-1,TRBJ2-1,TRBD2,TGTGCCAGCCTGGCTAGCGGGAGGGAGGGGGGCAATGAGCAGTTCTTC,CASLASGREGGNEQFF
few,TRBV7-2,TRBJ2-7,TRBD2,TGTGCCAGCAGGCCTAGCGGGGGCTCCTACGAGCAGTACTTC,CASRPSGGSYEQYF
NA,TRBV12-3/TRBV12-4,TRBJ2-2,NA,TGTGCCAGCAGTTCTCAGCCGGACCTCGGGGAGCTGTTTTTT,CASSSQPDLGELFF
few,TRBV6-2/TRBV6-3,TRBJ2-7,NA,TGTGCCAGCATTAGGGACACAATCTACGAGCAGTACTTC,CASIRDTIYEQYF
large,TRBV7-8,TRBJ1-5,NA,TGTGCCAGCAGCTTAGAGCTGGGAGATCAGCCCCAGCATTTT,CASSLELGDQPQHF
NA,TRBV12-3/TRBV12-4,TRBJ2-2,NA,TGTGCCAGCAGCCCGTACGCCCCGGGCACCGGGGAGCTGTTTTTT,CASSPYAPGTGELFF
NA,TRBV6-1,TRBJ1-1,NA,TGTGCCAGCAGTGTCCCTCCGGGGGCTGAAGCTTTCTTT,CASSVPPGAEAFF
few,TRBV2,TRBJ2-2,TRBD2,TGTGCCAGCCTGCGGGAGCTAGACGGGGAGCTGTTTTTT,CASLRELDGELFF
few,TRBV6-4,TRBJ1-1,TRBD1,TGTGCCAGCAGTCTATCAGGGGGCTCCACTGAAGCTTTCTTT,CASSLSGGSTEAFF
few,TRBV6-4,TRBJ2-3,TRBD2,TGTGCCAGCAGTGCCGGACTAGCTACAGATACGCAGTATTTT,CASSAGLATDTQYF
NA,TRBV28,TRBJ1-1,NA,TGTGCCAGCTGTTTAAGGCGTGGCGGGTTAACTGCAGCTTTCTTT,CASCLRRGGLTAAFF
NA,TRBV7-3,TRBJ1-2,NA,TGTGCCAGCAGCCCCTCCCCAGGGCTTGGCTATGGCTACACCTTC,CASSPSPGLGYGYTF
NA,TRBV18,TRBJ1-2,TRBD1,TGTGCCAGCTCACGAAAACCGGGACAGGGCGATCAGGGCTACACCTTC,CASSRKPGQGDQGYTF
NA,TRBV7-3,TRBJ2-7,TRBD2,TGTGCCAGCAGGGCTAGCGGGAGCTCCTACGAGCAGTACTTC,CASRASGSSYEQYF
few,TRBV19,TRBJ1-5,TRBD1,TGTGCCAGTAGTATTCTTTCGACAGGGAATCAGCCCCAGCATTTT,CASSILSTGNQPQHF
NA,TRBV6-1,TRBJ1-2,TRBD1,TGTGCCAGCAGTTTGGGACAGAGATCGTATGGCTACACCTTC,CASSLGQRSYGYTF
NA,TRBV20-1,TRBJ2-3,TRBD2,TGCAGTGCTAGGGGACTAGCGGGAGGATCATTATCAGATACGCAGTATTTT,CSARGLAGGSLSDTQYF
few,TRBV6-5,TRBJ2-2,NA,TGTGCCAGCAGTTCACACCGGGGCCAAGGGACCGGTGAGCTGTTTTTT,CASSSHRGQGTGELFF
NA,TRBV7-8,TRBJ2-7,NA,TGTGCCAGCAGCTTAGGGGGCAGTGGATCCTACGAGCAGTACTTC,CASSLGGSGSYEQYF
NA,TRBV10-3,TRBJ1-2,TRBD1,TGTGCCATCAATGACAGGGGGCCTAACTATGGCTACACCTTC,CAINDRGPNYGYTF
NA,TRBV10-3,TRBJ2-7,NA,TGTGCCATCAGTGACGGGCGCGGCTACGAGCAGTACTTC,CAISDGRGYEQYF
few,TRBV25-1,TRBJ1-1,NA,TGTGCCAGCTCGGGGGAGGGGAACACTGAAGCTTTCTTT,CASSGEGNTEAFF
NA,TRBV11-2,TRBJ2-3,TRBD2,TGTGCCAGCAGCCTCTCGACGGGGGGTGTGGATACGCAGTATTTT,CASSLSTGGVDTQYF
NA,TRBV27,TRBJ2-7,TRBD1,TGTGCCAGCAGTTTTTTGGGCCAACAGGGGCTTGAGCAGTACTTC,CASSFLGQQGLEQYF
NA,TRBV11-1,TRBJ1-3,NA,TGTGCCAGCAGCTTATCTGGAAACACCATATATTTT,CASSLSGNTIYF
few,TRBV28,TRBJ2-1,NA,TGTGCCAGCAGAACCGGGACGAACAATGAGCAGTTCTTC,CASRTGTNNEQFF
NA,TRBV4-1,TRBJ1-2,NA,TGCGCCAGCAGCCAACAGGGGTACAGCTATGGCTACACCTTC,CASSQQGYSYGYTF
NA,TRBV6-1,TRBJ2-1,TRBD2,TGTGCCAGCCCCCGGGGGGAAGATGAGCAGTTCTTC,CASPRGEDEQFF